This passage covers 11 T cell receptor beta chains from one sample sequenced in a study of vaccination and CD4 T cells after COVID-19 (dated by TCRdb to the early 2020s). The library was obtained by PCR. Sequencer: Illumina iSeq 100. At the Johns Hopkins FTIC core, DNA from the cultured CD4+ T cells underwent TCR sequencing with the Oncomine TCR Beta short-read assay. The public sequencing data were trimmed at Q25 with fastp and processed into clonotypes with MiXCR by TCRdb, which kept only in-frame beta chains. Rows with a matching CDR3 protein are joined into one entry that keeps the most common DNA and genes. For this sample there are about 16,000 distinct CDR3 sequences; 45% to 55% appear just once. The ten largest make up approximately 9.1% of the sample. Read against the paper, the sample's treatment or condition label means: approximately 9-day PBMC culture with coronavirus spike peptide pools or control peptides (ViraFEST assay).

Antigen specificity for these receptors is unknown. The sample was CD4+ T cells from blood, cultured in vitro. These receptors came from a human donor who had recovered from COVID-19.

This clonotype has more than one count but fewer than ten. This chain links TRBV2 with TRBJ1-2, with TRBD1 matching 7 bases. This CDR3 comprises 14 residues. Germline loops: CDR1 SNHLY, CDR2 FYNNEI. The V segment lost 5 bases and the J segment 6 bases; nucleotides outside the gene matches: 9. The CDR3 sequence is CASSRQGGGNGYTF. The CDR3 DNA sequence: TGTGCCAGCAGTCGACAGGGAGGTGGAAATGGCTACACCTTC.

V and J are TRBV29-1 and TRBJ2-2; D uncertain. CDR1 is SQVTM, CDR2 ANQGSEA, per germline. This CDR3 has 11 residues. Trimming shortened V by 5 bases and J by 0 bases, and 1 base separated the two germline ends. For the CDR3, the DNA is TGCAGCGTTACGAACACCGGGGAGCTGTTTTTT. Translation: CSVTNTGELFF.

This rearrangement joins TRBV20-1 to TRBJ2-3, with 9 bases that match TRBD2. Germline values: CDR1 DFQATT, CDR2 SNEGSKA (reference sequence). CDR3 length equals 14 residues. Here the CDR3 DNA reads TGCAGCACAACACTAGCGGGTGGGACAGATACGCAGTATTTT. Amino acids: CSTTLAGGTDTQYF.

The gene calls are TRBV20-1 and TRBJ2-3, with no clear D. The CDR3 contains 12 residues. Trimming pared 5 bases from V and 9 bases from J, leaving 15 bases between. In germline, CDR1 is DFQATT, CDR2 SNEGSKA (reference sequence). The CDR3 DNA sequence: TGCAGTGCTCCAGCACCCATGGGGACGCAGTATTTT. Translating gives CSAPAPMGTQYF.

The chain joins TRBV7-9 to TRBJ2-3, with D tentatively TRBD2 (6 bases). Per germline, CDR1 SEHNR and CDR2 FQNEAQ (reference sequence). Trimming took off 5 bases at V and 9 bases at J, with 12 bases between the two ends. CDR3 length: 12 amino acids. The CDR3 DNA is TGTGCCAGCAGCCGGGACTCTCCAACGCAGTATTTT. Translation gives CASSRDSPTQYF.

This chain links TRBV12-3 or TRBV12-4 with TRBJ2-3; 9 bases agree with TRBD1. There are 15 residues in the CDR3. Trimming took 6 bases from V and 1 from J; bases not matched to a gene: 5. The CDR3 nucleotides read TGTGCCAGCAGCCGGGACAGGGCTCGCACAGATACGCAGTATTTT. Residues: CASSRDRARTDTQYF.

This clonotype was observed once. A much larger clone lies one base from this, so it may be a read error. The V call is TRBV20-1, the J call TRBJ2-7; D is undetermined. The CDR3 extends over 14 amino acids. The V and J ends lost 7 bases and 0 bases respectively, with 16 bases between them. Per the germline V gene, CDR1 is DFQATT and CDR2 is SNEGSKA (reference sequence). The CDR3 bases are TGCAGTGTCGAACCCCCTCTGAGCTCCTACGAGCAGTACTTC. It is translated as CSVEPPLSSYEQYF.

This CDR3 is CASSAFGDTQYF. The CDR3 DNA follows: TGTGCCAGCAGCGCCTTCGGAGATACGCAGTATTTT. The chain links TRBV9 to TRBJ2-3, with D unclear. The germline V gene has CDR1 SGDLS and CDR2 YYNGEE. Trimming left V 3 bases short and J 5 bases short, with 7 bases between. The CDR3 is made up of 12 amino acids. Together with reference TRBV9 and TRBJ2-3, the CDR3 gives the full variable domain: DSGVTQTPKHLITATGQRVTLRCSPRSGDLSVYWYQQSLDQGLQFLIQYYNGEERAKGNILERFSAQQFPDLHSELNLSSLELGDSALYFCASSAFGDTQYFGPGTRLTVL.

The chain recombines TRBV15 with TRBJ1-5; D not resolved. Trimming took 0 bases from V and 5 from J, leaving 8 bases between them. This CDR3 spans 14 amino acids. Germline CDR1 LNHNV, CDR2 YYDKDF (reference sequence). CDR3 amino acids: CATSRESGYQPQHF. The CDR3 DNA reads TGTGCCACCAGCAGAGAAAGCGGGTATCAGCCCCAGCATTTT.

The DNA for the CDR3 is TGTGCCAGCAGCTTGGAGGGGGGGACAGATACGCAGTATTTT. Its protein is CASSLEGGTDTQYF. The rearrangement joins TRBV5-5 to TRBJ2-3; D perhaps matches TRBD2 (7 bases). The V and J ends lost 0 bases and 3 bases respectively, with 8 bases between them. The CDR3 is 14 amino acids. From germline, CDR1 is SGHKS and CDR2 YYEKEE (reference sequence).

This clonotype was seen only a few times. The chain uses TRBV6-1 and TRBJ1-5, with 9 positions matching TRBD1. The CDR3 is 14 residues long. The junction had 6 bases not matched to a gene; V was cut back by 5 bases and J by 7 bases. Germline CDR1 is MNHNS and CDR2 is SASEGT. The CDR3 nucleotides are TGTGCCAGCAGTCAAGGGACAGGGAGACAGCCCCAGCATTTT. This sequence encodes CASSQGTGRQPQHF.